Below, 18 T cell receptor beta chains from the same sample are listed, as sequenced in a study of OX40 agonist ivuxolimab in advanced cancers. Profiled with immunoSEQ multiplex PCR; TCRdb holds only in-frame clones, not every one. The top ten hold approximately 20% of the sample, which has approximately 61,000 clones, approximately 90% seen once. Sample: CD4+ or CD8+ T cells sorted from blood, taken in a trial of the OX40 agonist ivuxolimab. These receptors were collected from an adult with an advanced solid tumor such as melanoma, head and neck, liver or kidney cancer.

V usage is TRBV11-2 and J usage is TRBJ2-7; D may match TRBD1 or TRBD2 (5 bases each). V shed 5 bases and J shed 2 bases, with 19 bases lying between them. CDR3 length: 16 amino acids. Germline CDR1 is SGHAT and CDR2 is FQNNGV. The chain's CDR3 is CASSPAQGGFAYEQYF. Here the CDR3 DNA reads TGTGCCAGCAGCCCCGCCCAGGGCGGGTTTGCCTACGAGCAGTACTTC.

The rearrangement uses TRBV19 and TRBJ2-1, with 8 bases fitting TRBD2. Germline trimming cut 1 base from V and 6 bases from J; bases unmatched to any gene: 5. The CDR3 is 15 residues long. Germline V gene sequence: CDR1 LNHDA, CDR2 SQIVND (reference sequence). The CDR3 here is CASSIGGGTSNEQFF. The CDR3 DNA is TGTGCCAGTAGTATAGGCGGGGGGACTAGCAATGAGCAGTTCTTC.

The chain couples TRBV18 to TRBJ2-3; D is unresolved. The V and J ends lost 3 bases and 2 bases respectively, with 12 bases between them. The germline gives CDR1 KGHSH, CDR2 LQKENI. This CDR3 comprises 15 residues. The CDR3 region has the DNA TGTGCCAGCTCACCCGTGGGCGGAGACACAGATACGCAGTATTTT. This encodes CASSPVGGDTDTQYF.

The rearrangement links TRBV4-3 to TRBJ2-3, with TRBD2 matching over 9 bases. The CDR3 is made up of 17 amino acids. CDR1 is LGHNA, CDR2 YSLEER, per germline. V lost 0 bases to trimming and J lost 6 bases; unmatched junction nucleotides: 10. For the CDR3, the DNA is TGCGCCAGCAGCCAAGAATGGCAGCGGGAGGACCCGGATACGCAGTATTTT. Translation: CASSQEWQREDPDTQYF.

This clone was counted a single time. The chain combines TRBV6-7 with TRBJ2-7; D is unclear. TRBV6-7 is designated an ORF whose function remains uncertain. This CDR3 has 14 amino acids. V was shortened by 0 bases and J by 0 bases, with 6 bases between the two germline ends. Written as DNA, the CDR3 is TGTGCCAGCAGTTACTCGCCTAGCTCCTACGAGCAGTACTTC. It specifies CASSYSPSSYEQYF.

The sample holds a few counts of this clone. The DNA of the CDR3 is TGTGCCAGCAGTCACTTGGGACCGACTTACGAGCAGTACTTC. It translates to CASSHLGPTYEQYF. The chain links TRBV7-2 to TRBJ2-7; D tentatively reads TRBD1 or TRBD2 (5 bases each). Trimming took off 6 bases at V and 4 bases at J, with 16 bases between the two ends. The CDR3 is 14 residues long. Germline V lookup: CDR1 SGHTA, CDR2 FQGNSA.

This chain joins TRBV6-5 and TRBJ2-1; D uncertain. The V gene lost 0 bases and the J gene lost 6 bases, with 6 bases spanning the gap. CDR1 and CDR2 (germline): MNHEY, SVGAGI. This CDR3 has 13 amino acids. The CDR3 DNA is TGTGCCAGCAGTTACTCGGCCTCCAATGAGCAGTTCTTC. Protein: CASSYSASNEQFF.

V and J are TRBV11-2 and TRBJ2-1, with 9 bases matching TRBD2. After removal of 5 bases from V and 6 bases from J, the junction contained 11 bases not matched to a gene. Looked up from germline, CDR1 is SGHAT and CDR2 is FQNNGV. The CDR3 consists of 16 residues. CDR3 nucleotide sequence: TGTGCCAGCAGCCCGGCACCTAGCGGGAATTCCAATGAGCAGTTCTTC. Its protein product is CASSPAPSGNSNEQFF.

The rearrangement joins TRBV6-1 to TRBJ2-7; the D call may be TRBD1 or TRBD2 (5 bases each). V shed 2 bases and J shed 0 bases, with 8 bases lying between them. Germline loops: CDR1 MNHNS, CDR2 SASEGT. The CDR3 length is 14 residues. CDR3 DNA sequence: TGTGCCAGCAGTGAACGGGGCCTCTCCTACGAGCAGTACTTC. Translated: CASSERGLSYEQYF.

The table lists this clone with a count of one. The rearrangement uses TRBV7-9 and TRBJ2-5, with D unresolved. Trimming stripped 5 bases from V and 5 bases from J, with 15 bases between. Germline assignment: CDR1 SEHNR and CDR2 FQNEAQ (reference sequence). The length of the CDR3 is 14 residues. CDR3 amino acids: CASSPIVRSETQYF. CDR3 bases: TGTGCCAGCAGCCCTATTGTGAGAAGCGAGACCCAGTACTTC.

This clone was recorded once. The rearrangement joins TRBV11-3 to TRBJ1-1; D call uncertain. Germline CDR1 reads SGHNT; CDR2 reads YENEEA. V dropped 5 bases and J dropped 1 base, with 8 bases sitting between them. This CDR3 spans 13 amino acids. CDR3 residues: CASSDVPNTEAFF. As DNA, the CDR3 is TGTGCCAGCAGCGACGTCCCGAACACTGAAGCTTTCTTT. Filled out from reference TRBV11-3 and TRBJ1-1, the complete variable domain reads EAGVVQSPRYKIIEKKQPVAFWCNPISGHNTLYWYLQNLGQGPELLIRYENEEAVDDSQLPKDRFSAERLKGVDSTLKIQPAELGDSAVYLCASSDVPNTEAFFGQGTRLTVV.

The chain joins TRBV6-1 to TRBJ2-5; tentative D call: TRBD2 (6 bases). The germline V gene encodes CDR1 MNHNS and CDR2 SASEGT. The V and J ends lost 3 bases and 4 bases respectively, with 12 bases between them. The CDR3 is 14 amino acids. This chain's CDR3 is CASSEAGGLETQYF. CDR3 bases: TGTGCCAGCAGTGAGGCAGGAGGGTTAGAGACCCAGTACTTC.

The V call is TRBV10-3, the J call TRBJ2-7; D remains ambiguous. The V end was cut by 2 bases, the J end by 0 bases, with 5 bases between. The CDR3 loop spans 13 amino acids. Per germline, CDR1 ENHRY and CDR2 SYGVKD. For the CDR3, the DNA is TGTGCCATCAGTGAGGGTACCTCCTACGAGCAGTACTTC. This encodes CAISEGTSYEQYF.

The V call is TRBV28, the J call TRBJ1-3, with TRBD1 as a possible D gene (5 bases). The length of the CDR3 is 16 residues. Germline CDR1 and CDR2: MDHEN and SYDVKM. With 8 bases removed from V and 2 bases from J, the gap between germline ends came to 19 bases. The CDR3 DNA reads TGTGCCAGCGCACCCCCATCCGAGGGGACTGGAAACACCATATATTTT. It specifies CASAPPSEGTGNTIYF.

This sequence joins TRBV10-3 and TRBJ2-1; the D is unclear. V lost 2 bases and J lost 11, with 16 bases in between. This CDR3 is 14 amino acids long. CDR1 is ENHRY, CDR2 SYGVKD, per germline. CDR3 coding DNA: TGTGCCATCAGTGAGAGAGAACCTACAATGAAGCAGTTCTTC. Amino acids: CAISEREPTMKQFF.

This chain links TRBV19 with TRBJ2-7; 8 positions agree with TRBD1. Unmatched junction bases numbered 2, after V lost 1 base and J lost 3 bases. The CDR3 runs to 14 residues. Germline CDR1 and CDR2: LNHDA and SQIVND (reference sequence). The CDR3 here is CASSIVGTGYEQYF. CDR3 bases: TGTGCCAGTAGTATAGTCGGGACAGGCTACGAGCAGTACTTC.

The chain combines TRBV29-1 with TRBJ2-1; 10 bases fit TRBD2. Germline-derived CDR1 and CDR2 are SQVTM and ANQGSEA. V was pared by 3 bases and J by 7 bases, with 9 bases of the junction left unmatched. The CDR3 loop spans 15 amino acids. The CDR3 nucleotides are TGCAGCGTTGAGGGGCTAGCGGGAGTGAGGAATGAGCAGTTCTTC. Protein sequence: CSVEGLAGVRNEQFF.

The genes are TRBV7-3 and TRBJ2-7; tentative D call: TRBD1 (6 bases). This CDR3 has 17 residues. CDR1 and CDR2 from the germline V gene are SGHTA and FQGTGA. V lost 2 bases to trimming and J lost 8 bases, with 25 bases between them. The CDR3 is CASSLPTSGHVDLKQYF. The CDR3 DNA sequence: TGTGCCAGCAGCTTACCAACATCGGGACATGTGGATCTAAAGCAGTACTTC.